This TCR beta chain was captured in a study of T cell repertoires in cytomegalovirus infection. Background on the study: HLA-B-restricted CMV epitopes that are well studied were used alongside recently identified HLA-C-restricted ones. Public signatures in TCR beta pointed to CMV infection and matching HLA type. Study findings and constraints: What dominated the ex vivo response were HLA-C-restricted CMV-specific TCR beta clonotypes.

This CDR3 is built from 14 residues. Germline loops: CDR1 SGHVT, CDR2 SQSDAQ. V lost 4 bases to trimming and J lost 4 bases, with 13 bases between them. On this clonotype: As yet, its antigen is unknown. A much more abundant neighbour one base away suggests this may be a read error.

One entry per CDR3 protein, called by TCRdb with MiXCR from the reads. The sample yields approximately 1,000,000 distinct CDR3 sequences, approximately 32% seen once. J is TRBJ1-1 and V is TRBV7-4; D is possibly TRBD1 (6 bases). This receptor was taken from a human donor in good health (CMV status not recorded). Some clones in this sample may be carry-over from other donors' samples. The sample was cultured CD8+ T cells from PBMCs, taken from culture after CMV antigen stimulation. The CDR3 here is CASSSTARGTEAFF. CDR3 coding DNA: TGTGCCAGCAGCTCGACAGCCAGGGGCACTGAAGCTTTCTTT.